The source of this T cell receptor (beta chain) is a study of T-cell reconstitution after alpha-beta-depleted transplantation in children. The CDR3 runs 13 residues. With V trimmed by 10 bases and J by 5 bases, 7 bases remained unmatched. Germline V gene lookup returns CDR1 SEHNR and CDR2 FQNEAQ (reference sequence). Concerning this clonotype itself: Its antigen remains unknown.

Unique molecular identifiers were incorporated into the prepared TCRbeta library. A single record per CDR3 protein comes from TCRdb applying MiXCR to the PCR reads. The sample lists about 870,000 distinct CDR3 sequences; 16% were seen once. Findings and limits, study-wide: Once a year had passed after transplant, T-cell counts and diversity came mostly from newly produced T cells.

This TCR came from a male patient between 10 and 17 years old who had a stem cell transplant for acute lymphoblastic leukemia, so the T cells may come from the graft donor. V is TRBV7-9 and J is TRBJ2-2; 7 positions agree with TRBD1. This specimen was PBMCs, mostly from graft donor cells, taken 360 days after TCRalphabeta/CD19-depleted stem cell transplant. The CDR3 spells CANNRGATGELFF. Here the CDR3 DNA reads TGTGCCAACAACAGGGGAGCGACCGGGGAGCTGTTTTTT.